Included here is one TCR beta chain sequence, with context. Methods used by the authors: Amplifying reference gene primers gave estimates of nucleated cell counts. Assay used: immunoSEQ multiplex PCR; TCRdb lists only in-frame clones, some missing. V, J and clone size were drawn from that table, and D and trimming were deduced from the DNA. The repertoire consists of around 290,000 clones, with around 87% occurring once and the leading ten covering about 8%. The CDR3 contains 13 residues. Germline CDR1 is SGDLS and CDR2 is YYNGEE. V shed 2 bases and J shed 1 base, with 6 bases lying between them. This specimen comes from a study of blood T cell repertoires in COVID-19. About the study: The origin of the acute and convalescent COVID-19 samples was the United States, Italy and Spain. T cells, B-cell-depleted T cells, or PBMCs supplied cDNA or gDNA.

J is TRBJ1-1 and V is TRBV9; D is undetermined. The clonotype was recovered from a woman in her forties or fifties who had recovered from COVID-19. What was sequenced was peripheral blood. CDR3 amino acids: CASSVRPNTEAFF. The CDR3 coding sequence is TGTGCCAGCAGCGTGCGTCCGAACACTGAAGCTTTCTTT.